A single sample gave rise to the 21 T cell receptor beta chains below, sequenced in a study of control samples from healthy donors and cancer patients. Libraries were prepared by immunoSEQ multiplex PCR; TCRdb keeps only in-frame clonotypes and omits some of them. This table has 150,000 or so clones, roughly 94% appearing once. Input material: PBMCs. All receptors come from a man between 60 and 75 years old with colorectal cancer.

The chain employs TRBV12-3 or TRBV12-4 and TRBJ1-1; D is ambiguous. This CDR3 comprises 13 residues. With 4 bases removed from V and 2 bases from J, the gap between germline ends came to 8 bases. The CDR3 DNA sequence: TGTGCCAGCAGTTCACGGGATAACACTGAAGCTTTCTTT. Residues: CASSSRDNTEAFF.

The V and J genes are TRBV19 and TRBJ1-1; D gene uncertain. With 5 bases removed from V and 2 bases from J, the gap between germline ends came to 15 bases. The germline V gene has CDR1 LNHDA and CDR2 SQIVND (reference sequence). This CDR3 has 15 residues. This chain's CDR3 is CASSGIVTGNTEAFF. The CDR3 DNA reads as TGTGCCAGTAGTGGGATCGTGACGGGTAACACTGAAGCTTTCTTT.

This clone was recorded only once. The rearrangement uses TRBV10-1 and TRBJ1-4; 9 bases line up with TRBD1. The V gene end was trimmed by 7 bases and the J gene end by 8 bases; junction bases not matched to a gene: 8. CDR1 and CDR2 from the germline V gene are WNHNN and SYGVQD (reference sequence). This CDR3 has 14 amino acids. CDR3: CASTLGTGREKLFF. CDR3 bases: TGCGCCAGCACGCTCGGGACAGGGAGGGAAAAACTGTTTTTT.

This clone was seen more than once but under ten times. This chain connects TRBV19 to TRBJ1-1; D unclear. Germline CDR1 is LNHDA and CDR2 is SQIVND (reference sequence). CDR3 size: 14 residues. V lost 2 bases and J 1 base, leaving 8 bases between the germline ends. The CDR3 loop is CASSIRLKNTEAFF. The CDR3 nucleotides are TGTGCCAGTAGTATAAGGCTAAAGAACACTGAAGCTTTCTTT.

In nucleotides, the CDR3 is TGCAGCGTTGGAAAGACAGGGGAATATGAAAAACTGTTTTTT. Translating it yields CSVGKTGEYEKLFF. The J gene is TRBJ1-4, the V gene TRBV29-1; TRBD1 matches 8 bases. The germline V gene has CDR1 SQVTM and CDR2 ANQGSEA. The trim removed 4 bases at V and 6 bases at J, leaving 7 bases unmatched. This CDR3 contains 14 residues.

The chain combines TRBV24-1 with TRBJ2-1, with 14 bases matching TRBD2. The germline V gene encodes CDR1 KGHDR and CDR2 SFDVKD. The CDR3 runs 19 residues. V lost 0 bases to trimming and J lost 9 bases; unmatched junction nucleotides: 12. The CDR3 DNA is TGTGCCACCAGTGATTTGTCCCCGACTAGCGGGGGGGCCTTCGGTGAGCAGTTCTTC. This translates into CATSDLSPTSGGAFGEQFF.

The CDR3 sequence is CASSYDDREGYEQYF. The DNA of the CDR3 is TGTGCCAGCAGTTACGATGACAGGGAGGGCTACGAGCAGTACTTC. The chain employs TRBV6-6 and TRBJ2-7, with D perhaps assigned TRBD1 or TRBD2 (7 bases each). The CDR3 has 15 residues. Germline loops: CDR1 MNHNY, CDR2 SVGAGI (reference sequence). V gave up 2 bases and J gave up 3 bases, with 14 bases separating them.

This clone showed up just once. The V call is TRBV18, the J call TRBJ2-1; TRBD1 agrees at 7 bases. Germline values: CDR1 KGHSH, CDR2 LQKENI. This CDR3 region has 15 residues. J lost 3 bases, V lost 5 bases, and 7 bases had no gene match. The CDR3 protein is CASSSNRDSYNEQFF. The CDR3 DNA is TGTGCCAGCTCATCAAACCGGGACAGCTACAATGAGCAGTTCTTC.

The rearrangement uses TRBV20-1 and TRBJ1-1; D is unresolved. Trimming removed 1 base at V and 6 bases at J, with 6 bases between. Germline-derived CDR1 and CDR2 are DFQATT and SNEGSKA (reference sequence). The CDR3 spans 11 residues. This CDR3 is CSARGSAEAFF. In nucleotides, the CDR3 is TGCAGTGCTAGAGGCAGCGCTGAAGCTTTCTTT.

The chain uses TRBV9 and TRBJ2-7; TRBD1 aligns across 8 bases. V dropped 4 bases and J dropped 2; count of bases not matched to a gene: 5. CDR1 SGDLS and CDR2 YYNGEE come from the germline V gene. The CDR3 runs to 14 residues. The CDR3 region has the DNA TGTGCCAGCAGCCCGAGGACAGGGCCCTACGAGCAGTACTTC. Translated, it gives CASSPRTGPYEQYF. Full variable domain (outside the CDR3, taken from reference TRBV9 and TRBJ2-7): DSGVTQTPKHLITATGQRVTLRCSPRSGDLSVYWYQQSLDQGLQFLIQYYNGEERAKGNILERFSAQQFPDLHSELNLSSLELGDSALYFCASSPRTGPYEQYFGPGTRLTVT.

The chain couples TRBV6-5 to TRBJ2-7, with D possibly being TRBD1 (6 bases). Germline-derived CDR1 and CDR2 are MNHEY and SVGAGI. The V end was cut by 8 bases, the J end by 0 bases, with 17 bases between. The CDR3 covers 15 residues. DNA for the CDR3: TGTGCCAGCCAGACTAAAGGGGGTGGCTCCTACGAGCAGTACTTC. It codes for CASQTKGGGSYEQYF.

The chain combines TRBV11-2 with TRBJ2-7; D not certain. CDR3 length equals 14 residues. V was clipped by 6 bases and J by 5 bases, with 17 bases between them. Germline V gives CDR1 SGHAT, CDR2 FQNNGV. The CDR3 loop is CASSPIKGYDEQYF. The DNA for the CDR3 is TGTGCCAGCAGTCCTATTAAGGGTTATGACGAGCAGTACTTC.

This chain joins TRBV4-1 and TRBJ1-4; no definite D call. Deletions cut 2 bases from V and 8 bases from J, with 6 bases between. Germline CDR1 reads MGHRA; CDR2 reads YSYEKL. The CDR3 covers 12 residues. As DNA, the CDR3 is TGCGCCAGCAGCCAAAATGGGGAAAAACTGTTTTTT. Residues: CASSQNGEKLFF.

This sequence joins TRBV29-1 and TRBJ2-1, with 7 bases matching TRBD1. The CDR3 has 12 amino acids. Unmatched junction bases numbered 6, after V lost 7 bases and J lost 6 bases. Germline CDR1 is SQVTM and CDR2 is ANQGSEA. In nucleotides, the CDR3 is TGCAGCGCGAACGACAGGGTCAATGAGCAGTTCTTC. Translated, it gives CSANDRVNEQFF.

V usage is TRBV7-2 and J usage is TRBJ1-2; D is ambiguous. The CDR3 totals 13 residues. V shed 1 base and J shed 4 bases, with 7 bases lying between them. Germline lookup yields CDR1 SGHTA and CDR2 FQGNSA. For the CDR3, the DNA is TGTGCCAGCAGCTTAGGGCGGGTCTATGGCTACACCTTC. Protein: CASSLGRVYGYTF.

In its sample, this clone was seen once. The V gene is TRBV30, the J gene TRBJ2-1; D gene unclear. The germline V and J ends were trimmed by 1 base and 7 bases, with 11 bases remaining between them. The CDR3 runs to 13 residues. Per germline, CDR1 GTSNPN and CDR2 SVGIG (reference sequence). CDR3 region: CAWSAQAVNEQFF. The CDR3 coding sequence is TGTGCCTGGAGTGCCCAGGCCGTTAATGAGCAGTTCTTC.

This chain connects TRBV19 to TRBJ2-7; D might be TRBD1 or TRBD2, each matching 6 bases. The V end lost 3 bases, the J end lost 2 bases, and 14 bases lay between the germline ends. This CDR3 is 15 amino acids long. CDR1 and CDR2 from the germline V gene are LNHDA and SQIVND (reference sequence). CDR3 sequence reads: CASSIKGGPTYEQYF. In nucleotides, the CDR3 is TGTGCCAGTAGTATTAAGGGGGGTCCAACCTACGAGCAGTACTTC.

CDR3 DNA: TGTGCCTGGAGTGCGGGACGGCTGAATTCTAACTATGGCTACACCTTC. Its translation is CAWSAGRLNSNYGYTF. The chain couples TRBV30 to TRBJ1-2; perhaps TRBD1 as D (5 bases). This CDR3 is 16 amino acids long. Germline-derived CDR1 and CDR2 are GTSNPN and SVGIG (reference sequence). Trimming left V 1 base short and J 0 bases short, with 15 bases between.

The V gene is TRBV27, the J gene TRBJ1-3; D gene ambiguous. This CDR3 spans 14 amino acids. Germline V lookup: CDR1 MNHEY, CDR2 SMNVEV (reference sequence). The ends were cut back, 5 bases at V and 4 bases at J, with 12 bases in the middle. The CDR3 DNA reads TGTGCCAGCAGTCCCTCCAACCAGGGAAACACCATATATTTT. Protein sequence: CASSPSNQGNTIYF.

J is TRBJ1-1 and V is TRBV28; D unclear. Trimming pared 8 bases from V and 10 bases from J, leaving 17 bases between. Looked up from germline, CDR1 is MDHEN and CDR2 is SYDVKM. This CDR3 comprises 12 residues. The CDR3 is CASENHVGIAFF. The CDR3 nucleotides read TGTGCCAGCGAAAACCACGTCGGAATAGCTTTCTTT.

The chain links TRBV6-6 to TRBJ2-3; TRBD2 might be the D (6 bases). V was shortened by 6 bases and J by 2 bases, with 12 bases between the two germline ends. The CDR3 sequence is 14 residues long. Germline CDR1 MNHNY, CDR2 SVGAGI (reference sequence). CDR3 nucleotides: TGTGCCAGCAGCAAAGGGACTGTCACAGATACGCAGTATTTT. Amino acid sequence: CASSKGTVTDTQYF.